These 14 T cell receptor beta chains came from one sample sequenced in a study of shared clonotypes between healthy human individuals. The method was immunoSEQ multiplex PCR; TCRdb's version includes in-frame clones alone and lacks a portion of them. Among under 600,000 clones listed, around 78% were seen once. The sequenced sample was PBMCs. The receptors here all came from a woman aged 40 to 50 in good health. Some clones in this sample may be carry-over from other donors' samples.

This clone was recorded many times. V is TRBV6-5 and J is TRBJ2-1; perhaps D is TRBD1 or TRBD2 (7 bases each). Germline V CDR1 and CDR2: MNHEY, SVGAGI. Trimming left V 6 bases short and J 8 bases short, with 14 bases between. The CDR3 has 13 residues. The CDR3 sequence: CASRPQGRDEQFF. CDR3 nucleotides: TGTGCCAGCAGACCACAGGGGAGGGATGAGCAGTTCTTC.

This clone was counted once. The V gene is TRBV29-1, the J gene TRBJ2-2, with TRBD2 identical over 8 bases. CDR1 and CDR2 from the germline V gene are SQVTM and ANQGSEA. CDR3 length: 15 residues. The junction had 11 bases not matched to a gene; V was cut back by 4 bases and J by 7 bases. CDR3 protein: CSVGTSRNSGGELFF. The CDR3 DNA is TGCAGCGTTGGGACTAGCCGAAACTCGGGCGGGGAGCTGTTTTTT.

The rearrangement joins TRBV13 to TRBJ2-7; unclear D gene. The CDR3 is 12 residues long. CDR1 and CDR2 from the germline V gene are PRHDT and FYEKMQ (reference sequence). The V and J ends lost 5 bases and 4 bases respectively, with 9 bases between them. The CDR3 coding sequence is TGTGCCAGCAGCCAACGACGGTACGAGCAGTACTTC. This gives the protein CASSQRRYEQYF.

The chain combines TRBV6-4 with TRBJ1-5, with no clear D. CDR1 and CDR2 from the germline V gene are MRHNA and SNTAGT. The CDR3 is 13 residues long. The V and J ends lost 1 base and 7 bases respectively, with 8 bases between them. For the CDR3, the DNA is TGTGCCAGCAGTGACTTTCCAGAACAGCCCCAGCATTTT. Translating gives CASSDFPEQPQHF.

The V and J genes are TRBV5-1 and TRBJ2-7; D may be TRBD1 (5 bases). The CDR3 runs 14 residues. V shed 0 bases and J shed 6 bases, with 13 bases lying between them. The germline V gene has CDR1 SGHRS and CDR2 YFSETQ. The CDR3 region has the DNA TGCGCCAGCAGCTTGGGGACAATAGACACCGAGCAGTACTTC. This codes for CASSLGTIDTEQYF.

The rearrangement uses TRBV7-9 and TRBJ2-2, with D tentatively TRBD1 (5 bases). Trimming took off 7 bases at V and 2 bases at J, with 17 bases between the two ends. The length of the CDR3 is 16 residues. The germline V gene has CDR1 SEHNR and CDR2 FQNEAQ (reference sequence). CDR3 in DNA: TGTGCCAGCACCCCCATTGGGCGGACAAACACCGGGGAGCTGTTTTTT. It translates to CASTPIGRTNTGELFF.

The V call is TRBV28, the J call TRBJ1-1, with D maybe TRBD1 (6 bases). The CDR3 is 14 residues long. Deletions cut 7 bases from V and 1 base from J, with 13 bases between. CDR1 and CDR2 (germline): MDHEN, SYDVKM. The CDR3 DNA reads TGTGCCAGCACCGAGGACAGAACGAACACTGAAGCTTTCTTT. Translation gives CASTEDRTNTEAFF.

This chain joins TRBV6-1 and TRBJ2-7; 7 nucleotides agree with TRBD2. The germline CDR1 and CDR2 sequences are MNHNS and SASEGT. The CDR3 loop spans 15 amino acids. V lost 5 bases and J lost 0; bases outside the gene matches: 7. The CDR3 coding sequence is TGTGCCAGCAGTCTCACTAGCGCAGGCTCCTACGAGCAGTACTTC. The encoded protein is CASSLTSAGSYEQYF.

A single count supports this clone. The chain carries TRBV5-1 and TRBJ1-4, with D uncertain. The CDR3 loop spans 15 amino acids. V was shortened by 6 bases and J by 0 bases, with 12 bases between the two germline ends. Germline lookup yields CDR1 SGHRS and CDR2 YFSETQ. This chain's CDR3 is CASKEETATNEKLFF. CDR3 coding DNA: TGCGCCAGCAAGGAGGAAACTGCAACTAATGAAAAACTGTTTTTT.

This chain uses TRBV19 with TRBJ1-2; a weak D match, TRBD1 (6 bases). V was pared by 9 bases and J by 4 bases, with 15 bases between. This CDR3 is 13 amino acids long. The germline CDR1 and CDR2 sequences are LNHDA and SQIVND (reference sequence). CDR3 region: CASGKQGGYGYTF. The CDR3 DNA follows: TGTGCCAGCGGGAAACAGGGTGGCTATGGCTACACCTTC.

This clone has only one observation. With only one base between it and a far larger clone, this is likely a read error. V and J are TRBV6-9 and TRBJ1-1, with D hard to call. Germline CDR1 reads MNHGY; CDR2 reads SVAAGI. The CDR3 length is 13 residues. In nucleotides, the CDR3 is TGTGCCAGCAGTCGAACAGAGAACGCTGAAGCTTTCTTT. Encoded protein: CASSRTENAEAFF.

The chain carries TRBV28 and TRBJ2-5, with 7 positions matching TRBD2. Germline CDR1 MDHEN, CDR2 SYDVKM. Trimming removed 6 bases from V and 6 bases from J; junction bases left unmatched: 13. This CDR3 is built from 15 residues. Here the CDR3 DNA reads TGTGCCAGCAGCGGTCACTGGGGACTAACTAAGACCCAGTACTTC. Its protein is CASSGHWGLTKTQYF.

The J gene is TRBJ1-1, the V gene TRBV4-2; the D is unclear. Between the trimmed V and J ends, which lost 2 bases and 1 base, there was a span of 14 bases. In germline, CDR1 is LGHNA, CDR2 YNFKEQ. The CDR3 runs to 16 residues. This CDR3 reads CASSQPRRLSNTEAFF. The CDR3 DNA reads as TGTGCCAGCAGCCAACCCCGGCGACTATCGAACACTGAAGCTTTCTTT.

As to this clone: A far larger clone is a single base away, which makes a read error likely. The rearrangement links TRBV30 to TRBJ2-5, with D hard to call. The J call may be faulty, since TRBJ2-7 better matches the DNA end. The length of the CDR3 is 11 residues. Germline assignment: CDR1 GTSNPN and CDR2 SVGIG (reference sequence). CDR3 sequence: CAWSECYEQYF. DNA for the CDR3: TGTGCCTGGAGCGAGTGCTACGAGCAGTACTTC.